What follows is one T cell receptor beta chain and its context. Its antigen is currently not known. Per-nucleotide qualities are absent, and no much larger clonotype sits a single base away. The sample belongs to a study of shared clonotypes between healthy human individuals (dated by TCRdb to 2019 to 2021). Describing the broader study: A few men and a couple of women, aged 18 to 49 years, made up the cohort. Leukapheresis yielded between about 0.9 and 8.9 billion PBMCs per donor. To increase sequencing depth and limit assay-specific biases, TCR repertoire library preparation and sequencing were carried out by different laboratories using diverse techniques. Per donor, three plates each were used for CD4 naive and CD4 memory, two for CD8 naive, and one for CD8 memory. To estimate repertoire size and how much clonotypes are shared between individuals, the study performed deep sequencing of blood TCR repertoires from 4 to 6 healthy adults. The study at large found these results: Based on pairwise subsampling, the degree of clonotype sharing among donors was expected to be affected by sequencing depth. Across a handful of donors, about 4.5% of naive CD4, over 3% of naive CD8, about 2.3% of memory CD4, and approximately 0.4% of memory CD8 clonotypes were shared. Larger estimated clonotype richness was generally found for naive subsets than for memory subsets. Sampling was restricted to blood, and TCR repertoires in tissue are likely to differ from TCR repertoires in blood. The genetic and exposure-history diversity represented was limited by the small number of donors. Compared with non-shared clonotypes, the clonotypes found in all four sorted-subset donors had higher generation probabilities. Incomplete sequencing was indicated by rarefaction of sorted-subset datasets, despite the large sequencing depth.

CD8 naive samples were CD45RO-negative cells positively selected for CCR7, giving a CD45RA+CCR7+ population that excluded TemRA cells. Healthy HIV-negative adults with no recently reported acute infections or vaccinations were included as donors. Every donor was a Caucasian adult residing in Nashville, Tennessee, USA. After blood collection by leukapheresis, PBMCs were isolated using Ficoll-Histopaque density gradient centrifugation and then cryopreserved in the vapor phase of liquid nitrogen. Analytical flow cytometry was used to check the purity and quantity of every magnetically sorted T cell population. Genomic DNA was isolated from each sorted fraction and quantified by UV absorbance on a Nanodrop 2000c. TCR CDR3 regions were amplified from genomic DNA by multiplex PCR using the deep immunoSEQ assay. For each cell subset, the extracted genomic DNA was distributed evenly across all wells of several immunoSEQ 96-well plates, and each plate served as one replicate. For sorted subsets, roughly 190 ng of genomic DNA, equivalent to roughly 30,000 T cell genomes, went into each replicate PCR. Purified libraries were quantified with a Qubit 3.0 fluorometer, sized on a Bioanalyzer 2100, and re-quantified with the KAPA Library Quantification kit. A separate single-read 150-cycle Illumina NextSeq 550 flow cell was used to sequence each immunoSEQ 96-well plate. On the study's bioinformatics: The immunoSEQ output contained only junctional sequences without quality scores, so filtering could not match that applied to full-length reads. To assign V/J genes and CDR3, sequences were annotated using PyIR, a Python wrapper for IgBLAST v1.9, with IMGT germline references. Reads were filtered out if the reads had weak V/J assignments (E-value above 1e-6), no CDR3, stop codons, out-of-frame junctions, or ambiguous translated residues. V3J clonotypes were defined as sequences sharing the same inferred V gene, J gene, and CDR3 amino acid sequence. To compute the percentage overlap between repertoires, the number of shared unique clonotypes was divided by the size of the smaller repertoire. Three approaches were used to assess repertoire richness: RTK rarefaction, the Chao1 estimator, and Recon v2.1 estimates of unobserved clonotypes. For all TCRbeta clonotypes obtained by the gDNA method from several donors, generation probabilities were computed with OLGA. TCRdb's version of the immuneACCESS table is confined to in-frame rearrangements and falls short of the full clone set. An unresolved V gene accounts for under half of the shortfall where checked; the remainder is of unknown origin. The V and J calls and the clone size are those of that table, but D and trimming were determined from the DNA. The sample data list around 700,000 clones, and around 90% of these were observed just once. The ten largest make up approximately 22% of the sample.

V gives up 7 bases and J gives up 3 bases, and the segment between their germline ends measures 15 bases. CDR1 and CDR2, per the germline V gene, are SQVTM and ANQGSEA. From the cysteine through the phenylalanine, the CDR3 covers 13 amino acids. Left in the record is the CDR3 DNA by itself, 39 bases read in frame from the first base. The TCR was taken from a man under 40 in good health. Sequenced sample: naive CD8+ T cells sorted from blood. In the paper's terms, the cell subset or site label means: CD45RA+CCR7+. The chain couples TRBV29-1 to TRBJ1-1, with the D gene not confidently named. The DNA sequence is TGCAGCGCCAAGACCGGAATCGACACTGAAGCTTTCTTT. Its amino acids are CSAKTGIDTEAFF.